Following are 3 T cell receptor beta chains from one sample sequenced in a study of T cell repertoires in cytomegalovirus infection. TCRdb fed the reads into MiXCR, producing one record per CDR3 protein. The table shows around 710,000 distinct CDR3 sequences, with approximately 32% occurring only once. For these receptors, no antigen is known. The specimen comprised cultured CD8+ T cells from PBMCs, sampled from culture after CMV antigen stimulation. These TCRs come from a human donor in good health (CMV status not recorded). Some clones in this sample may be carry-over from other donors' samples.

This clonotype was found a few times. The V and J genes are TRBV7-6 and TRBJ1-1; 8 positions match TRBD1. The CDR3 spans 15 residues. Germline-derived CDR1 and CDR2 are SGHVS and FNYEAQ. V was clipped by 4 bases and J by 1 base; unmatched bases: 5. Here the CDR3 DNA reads TGTGCCAGCAGCTCATCGGGACAGGAGAACACTGAAGCTTTCTTT. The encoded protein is CASSSSGQENTEAFF.

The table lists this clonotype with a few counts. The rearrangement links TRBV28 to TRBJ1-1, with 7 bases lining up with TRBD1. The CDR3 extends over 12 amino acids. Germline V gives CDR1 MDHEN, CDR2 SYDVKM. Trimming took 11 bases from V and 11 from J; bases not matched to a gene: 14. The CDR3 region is CAVRQGPIGAFF. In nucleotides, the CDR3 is TGTGCCGTCAGACAGGGCCCTATAGGGGCTTTCTTT.

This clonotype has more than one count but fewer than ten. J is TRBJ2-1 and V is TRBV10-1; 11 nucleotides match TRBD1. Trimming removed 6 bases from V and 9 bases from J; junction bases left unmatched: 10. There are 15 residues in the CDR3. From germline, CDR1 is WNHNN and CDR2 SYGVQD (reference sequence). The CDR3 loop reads CASSGGQGAWSEQFF. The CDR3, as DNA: TGCGCCAGCAGCGGTGGACAGGGGGCCTGGAGTGAGCAGTTCTTC.